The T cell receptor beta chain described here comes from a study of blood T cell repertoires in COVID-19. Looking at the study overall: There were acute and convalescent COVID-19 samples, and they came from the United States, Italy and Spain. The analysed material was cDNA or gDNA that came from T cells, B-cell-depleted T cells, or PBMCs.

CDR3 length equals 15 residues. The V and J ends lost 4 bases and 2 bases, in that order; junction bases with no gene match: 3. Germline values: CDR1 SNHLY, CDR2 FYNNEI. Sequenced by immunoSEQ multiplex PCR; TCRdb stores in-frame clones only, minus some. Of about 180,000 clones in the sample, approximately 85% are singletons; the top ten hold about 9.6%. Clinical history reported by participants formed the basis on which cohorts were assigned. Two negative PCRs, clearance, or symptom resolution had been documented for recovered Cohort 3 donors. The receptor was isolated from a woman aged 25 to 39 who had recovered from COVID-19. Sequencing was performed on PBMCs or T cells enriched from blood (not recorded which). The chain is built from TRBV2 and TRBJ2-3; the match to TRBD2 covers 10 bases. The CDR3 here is CASSGLAGPTDTQYF. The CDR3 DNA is TGTGCCAGCAGTGGACTAGCGGGCCCCACAGATACGCAGTATTTT.